The present TCR beta chain was sequenced within a study of beta chain features in type 1 diabetes. The wider study: Cells sorted and examined across all samples totaled approximately 100,000,000.

Between the trimmed V and J ends, which lost 3 bases and 5 bases, there was a span of 8 bases. The CDR3 spans 12 residues. Germline assignment: CDR1 SGDLS and CDR2 YYNGEE. Turning to this clone: Its antigen is unidentified.

Findings and caveats of the study: Fewer insertions but more deletions were seen at VDJ junctions in type 1 diabetes patients. Shortening that was moderate but significant affected the TCRB CDR3s of Type 1 diabetes patients in all four CD4+ subsets.

Since all of the isolated RNA was reverse transcribed, expressed TCRB transcripts were what got sequenced. TCRdb's copy holds only in-frame clones and misses some; the assay was immunoSEQ multiplex PCR. Of about 14,000 clones in the sample, around three fifths were seen once. Sequencing was carried out using stem cell memory CD4+ T cells from blood. The sequence derives from a woman between 18 and 29 years old with type 1 diabetes. The rearrangement uses TRBV9 and TRBJ1-1; D is unresolved. For the CDR3, the DNA is TGTGCCAGCAGCGGCCCGGGGACTGAAGCTTTCTTT. Residues: CASSGPGTEAFF.